These T cell receptor beta chains were read from a single sample in a study of technical replicates of blood from a few donors. Measured with immunoSEQ multiplex PCR; TCRdb has only the in-frame clones, and not every one. The sample holds 65,000 to 80,000 clones, 85% to 95% seen once. Sequenced input: T cells isolated from PBMCs. The receptors come from a human donor in good health. Both conserved end residues are part of each CDR3. The order of the fields is V gene, clone size, D gene, J gene, CDR3 protein, CDR3 DNA. D genes are given only for firm matches. Size values are once, few and many counts, or a class for expanded clones, and some rows have none.

v_gene: TRBV2
abundance: NA
d_gene: NA
j_gene: TRBJ1-1
CDR3aa: CASFNSPNTEAFF
CDR3nt: TGTGCCAGCTTTAATTCCCCGAACACTGAAGCTTTCTTT

v_gene: TRBV4-1
abundance: NA
d_gene: TRBD1
j_gene: TRBJ1-2
CDR3aa: CASSQVGDSYGYTF
CDR3nt: TGCGCCAGCAGCCAAGTTGGGGACAGCTATGGCTACACCTTC

v_gene: TRBV5-6
abundance: NA
d_gene: TRBD2
j_gene: TRBJ2-1
CDR3aa: CASSFGLGSGKQFF
CDR3nt: TGTGCCAGCAGCTTTGGACTAGGTAGCGGGAAGCAGTTCTTC

v_gene: TRBV20-1
abundance: NA
d_gene: NA
j_gene: TRBJ2-7
CDR3aa: CSASHYEQYF
CDR3nt: TGCAGTGCTAGTCATTACGAGCAGTACTTC

v_gene: TRBV11-2
abundance: NA
d_gene: TRBD1
j_gene: TRBJ1-2
CDR3aa: CASSSLGAHRGSGYTF
CDR3nt: TGTGCCAGCAGCTCCCTAGGGGCCCACAGGGGCAGTGGCTACACCTTC

v_gene: TRBV10-3
abundance: once
d_gene: NA
j_gene: TRBJ2-5
CDR3aa: CAISESGGETQYF
CDR3nt: TGTGCCATCAGTGAGTCCGGTGGAGAGACCCAGTACTTC

v_gene: TRBV2
abundance: NA
d_gene: NA
j_gene: TRBJ2-6
CDR3aa: CASIGPGSGANVLTF
CDR3nt: TGTGCCAGCATCGGCCCAGGGTCTGGGGCCAACGTCCTGACTTTC

v_gene: TRBV10-3
abundance: NA
d_gene: TRBD2
j_gene: TRBJ2-1
CDR3aa: CAISDGRELDEQFF
CDR3nt: TGTGCCATCAGTGACGGGCGGGAGTTGGATGAGCAGTTCTTC

v_gene: TRBV11-3
abundance: NA
d_gene: TRBD2
j_gene: TRBJ2-1
CDR3aa: CASSAGLAVYNEQFF
CDR3nt: TGTGCCAGCAGCGCTGGACTAGCGGTCTACAATGAGCAGTTCTTC

v_gene: TRBV2
abundance: NA
d_gene: NA
j_gene: TRBJ1-6
CDR3aa: CASIGPGNSPLHF
CDR3nt: TGTGCCAGCATAGGTCCAGGGAATTCACCCCTCCACTTT

v_gene: TRBV6-1
abundance: NA
d_gene: TRBD1
j_gene: TRBJ1-4
CDR3aa: CASRNRGQANEKLFF
CDR3nt: TGTGCCAGTAGGAACAGGGGGCAGGCTAATGAAAAACTGTTTTTT

v_gene: TRBV7-3
abundance: NA
d_gene: TRBD2
j_gene: TRBJ2-2
CDR3aa: CASSLIRVASGNTGELFF
CDR3nt: TGTGCCAGCAGCTTAATCCGGGTGGCTAGCGGGAACACCGGGGAGCTGTTTTTT

v_gene: TRBV30
abundance: NA
d_gene: TRBD1
j_gene: TRBJ1-5
CDR3aa: CAWSHDRVDKHF
CDR3nt: TGTGCCTGGAGCCATGACAGGGTAGATAAGCATTTT